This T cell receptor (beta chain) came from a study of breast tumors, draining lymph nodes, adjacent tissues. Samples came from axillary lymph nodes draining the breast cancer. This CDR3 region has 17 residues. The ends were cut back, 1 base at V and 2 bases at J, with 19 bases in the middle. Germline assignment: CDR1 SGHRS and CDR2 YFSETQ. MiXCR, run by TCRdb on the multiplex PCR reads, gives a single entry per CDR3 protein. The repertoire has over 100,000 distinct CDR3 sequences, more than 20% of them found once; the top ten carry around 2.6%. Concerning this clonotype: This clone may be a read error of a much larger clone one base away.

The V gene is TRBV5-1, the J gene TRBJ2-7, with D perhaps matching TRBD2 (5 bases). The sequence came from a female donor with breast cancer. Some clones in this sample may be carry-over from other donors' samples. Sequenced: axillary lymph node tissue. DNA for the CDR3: TGCGCCAGCAGCTTGTGGGAGTCCCAAGGGCTAACCTACGAGCAGTACTTC. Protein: CASSLWESQGLTYEQYF. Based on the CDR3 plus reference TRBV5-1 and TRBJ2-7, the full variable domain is KAGVTQTPRYLIKTRGQQVTLSCSPISGHRSVSWYQQTPGQGLQFLFEYFSETQRNKGNFPGRFSGRQFSNSRSEMNVSTLELGDSALYLCASSLWESQGLTYEQYFGPGTRLTVT.